Each of the 21 T cell receptor beta chains below was sequenced from the same sample in a study of CD8+ T cells in alopecia areata. Alopecia areata patients gave lesional scalp punch biopsies and peripheral blood samples. Sequencing used cDNA as its template, made by extracting RNA and reverse transcribing it. Some clones are missing from TCRdb's copy, which holds only in-frame ones; the method was immunoSEQ multiplex PCR. The sample has about 15,000 clones; 60% are singletons. Input material: skin. Receptors originate from a human donor with alopecia areata.

The CDR3 bases are TGTGCCAGCTTATCGGGGGCCCGGTACCAAGAGACCCAGTACTTC. Amino acid sequence: CASLSGARYQETQYF. The chain uses TRBV28 and TRBJ2-5; TRBD1 or TRBD2 may be the D gene (6 bases each). Germline V gene sequence: CDR1 MDHEN, CDR2 SYDVKM. Trimming took 8 bases from V and 0 from J, leaving 16 bases between them. This CDR3 spans 15 amino acids.

This clone came up a few times. The chain combines TRBV27 with TRBJ1-5, with a weak D call TRBD1 (6 bases). V shed 2 bases and J shed 8 bases, with 16 bases lying between them. CDR3 length: 15 amino acids. Germline loops: CDR1 MNHEY, CDR2 SMNVEV (reference sequence). The CDR3 DNA reads TGTGCCAGCAGTTTACGGGACACGACAGGAGAGCCCCAGCATTTT. It is translated as CASSLRDTTGEPQHF.

V is TRBV7-3 and J is TRBJ1-2, with TRBD1 identical over 9 bases. The CDR3 length is 16 residues. The V gene end was trimmed by 2 bases and the J gene end by 3 bases; junction bases not matched to a gene: 7. The V gene's germline CDR1 is SGHTA and CDR2 FQGTGA. CDR3 region: CASSLGLQGADYGYTF. CDR3 bases: TGTGCCAGCAGCTTAGGGTTACAGGGGGCGGACTATGGCTACACCTTC.

The J gene is TRBJ2-1, the V gene TRBV4-1; 10 bases fit TRBD2. The CDR3 extends over 17 amino acids. The germline CDR1 and CDR2 sequences are MGHRA and YSYEKL. With 2 bases clipped from V and 2 bases from J, the junction kept 6 bases outside the gene matches. The CDR3 DNA is TGCGCCAGCAGCCAACACCCGACTAGCGGGCCCTACAATGAGCAGTTCTTC. It is translated as CASSQHPTSGPYNEQFF.

This chain links TRBV4-1 with TRBJ1-5, with D perhaps TRBD1 (5 bases). The V gene lost 4 bases and the J gene lost 5 bases, with 21 bases spanning the gap. CDR1 MGHRA and CDR2 YSYEKL come from the germline V gene. The CDR3 length is 17 residues. The CDR3 loop reads CASSRAPGGTRDQPQHF. The CDR3 nucleotides are TGCGCCAGCAGCCGAGCACCCGGGGGGACCCGGGATCAGCCCCAGCATTTT.

The chain is built from TRBV2 and TRBJ2-3, with D unresolved. The length of the CDR3 is 15 residues. Looked up from germline, CDR1 is SNHLY and CDR2 is FYNNEI. Trimming shortened V by 0 bases and J by 2 bases, and 9 bases separated the two germline ends. In nucleotides, the CDR3 is TGTGCCAGCAGTGAAGCGGGCATGACCACAGATACGCAGTATTTT. It encodes CASSEAGMTTDTQYF.

This clone came up once. Here the CDR3 DNA reads TGTGCCAGCAGCTTAGCGGACAGAAGGCGTCAGCCCCAGCATTTT. Amino acids: CASSLADRRRQPQHF. The rearrangement uses TRBV7-8 and TRBJ1-5, with D perhaps matching TRBD1 (6 bases). This CDR3 region has 15 residues. V shed 0 bases and J shed 6 bases, with 12 bases lying between them. Germline CDR1 SGHVS, CDR2 FQNEAQ.

This chain joins TRBV7-6 and TRBJ2-2; possibly TRBD1 for D (6 bases). The CDR3 is made up of 13 amino acids. From germline, CDR1 is SGHVS and CDR2 FNYEAQ. V was shortened by 2 bases and J by 7 bases, with 8 bases between the two germline ends. This CDR3 is CASSLRGNGELFF. CDR3 DNA: TGTGCCAGCAGCTTAAGGGGGAACGGGGAGCTGTTTTTT.

The rearrangement uses TRBV5-1 and TRBJ2-4; the D gene is possibly TRBD1 (5 bases). The CDR3 totals 16 residues. With 0 bases removed from V and 2 bases from J, the gap between germline ends came to 12 bases. CDR1 SGHRS and CDR2 YFSETQ come from the germline V gene. Here the CDR3 DNA reads TGCGCCAGCAGCTTGGGGCAGGGTATACCCAAAAACATTCAGTACTTC. Its translation is CASSLGQGIPKNIQYF.

This clone was detected a few times. V usage is TRBV9 and J usage is TRBJ2-1, with 9 bases lining up with TRBD1. Germline lookup yields CDR1 SGDLS and CDR2 YYNGEE. The CDR3 consists of 18 residues. J gave up 7 bases and V 4 bases, and 18 bases lay outside the gene matches. CDR3 residues: CASSPRGIRDREGNEQFF. CDR3 DNA: TGTGCCAGCAGCCCACGGGGGATCCGGGACAGGGAAGGGAATGAGCAGTTCTTC.

This chain links TRBV25-1 with TRBJ2-5; weak D call: TRBD2 (7 bases). This CDR3 is built from 15 residues. V lost 3 bases, J lost 5 bases, and 16 bases lay in between. The germline V gene encodes CDR1 MGHDK and CDR2 SYGVNS. The CDR3 region is CASSEGGGDVETQYF. Here the CDR3 DNA reads TGTGCCAGCAGTGAGGGGGGGGGCGATGTGGAGACCCAGTACTTC.

The table lists this clone with a count of one. J is TRBJ2-4 and V is TRBV7-9; 8 positions match TRBD2. The CDR3 runs to 16 residues. Looked up from germline, CDR1 is SEHNR and CDR2 is FQNEAQ (reference sequence). V was pared by 1 base and J by 4 bases, with 6 bases of the junction left unmatched. In DNA form, the CDR3 reads TGTGCCAGCAGCTTAGTCCCCAGCGGGAGTAAAAACATTCAGTACTTC. It codes for CASSLVPSGSKNIQYF. The variable domain in full, completed from reference TRBV7-9 and TRBJ2-4, reads DTGVSQNPRHKITKRGQNVTFRCDPISEHNRLYWYRQTLGQGPEFLTYFQNEAQLEKSRLLSDRFSAERPKGSFSTLEIQRTEQGDSAMYLCASSLVPSGSKNIQYFGAGTRLSVL.

As for this clone: The conserved phenylalanine or tryptophan normally closing the CDR3 is absent here, so this likely arose from a read error. The V and J genes are TRBV5-1 and TRBJ1-5, with D hard to call. Germline V gene sequence: CDR1 SGHRS, CDR2 YFSETQ. The CDR3 is made up of 15 amino acids. V shed 1 base and J shed 3 bases, with 11 bases lying between them. CDR3 in DNA: TGCGCCAGCAGCTTGTACACCGGGCCCAATCAGCCCCAGCATCTT. Translated: CASSLYTGPNQPQHL.

This clone has just a few counts. The CDR3 reads CASSSERTNTEAFF. The CDR3 DNA sequence: TGCGCCAGCAGCTCGGAACGGACCAACACTGAAGCTTTCTTT. This chain links TRBV5-1 with TRBJ1-1; no clear D. The CDR3 runs to 14 residues. Between the trimmed V and J ends, which lost 3 bases and 2 bases, there was a span of 11 bases. CDR1 and CDR2 (germline): SGHRS, YFSETQ.

Remarks on this clone: Germline and junction disagree at one end, which may indicate a read error. The chain couples TRBV6-1 to TRBJ2-5; D is unresolved. CDR3 length equals 14 residues. Germline V lookup: CDR1 MNHNS, CDR2 SASEGT. DNA of the CDR3: TGTGCCATCAGTGTCCACGGCAGCCAAGAGACCCAGTACTTC. Translation gives CAISVHGSQETQYF.

The rearrangement uses TRBV7-9 and TRBJ1-2; the match to TRBD1 covers 9 bases. Germline-derived CDR1 and CDR2 are SEHNR and FQNEAQ (reference sequence). This CDR3 has 12 amino acids. The ends lost 6 bases at V and 8 bases at J; junction bases unmatched: 4. CDR3 DNA: TGTGCCAGCAGAAACAGGGGGCTCGGCTACACCTTC. Amino acid sequence: CASRNRGLGYTF.

V usage is TRBV4-3 and J usage is TRBJ2-4; 7 bases fit TRBD1. The CDR3 runs 15 residues. Looked up from germline, CDR1 is LGHNA and CDR2 is YSLEER. J gave up 6 bases and V 1 base, and 6 bases lay outside the gene matches. The CDR3, as DNA: TGCGCCAGCAGCCAAGTCCCTAGGGGGCCAAACATTCAGTACTTC. Translating gives CASSQVPRGPNIQYF.

The chain recombines TRBV28 with TRBJ2-1; 7 bases align to TRBD1. The V gene end was trimmed by 7 bases and the J gene end by 5 bases; junction bases not matched to a gene: 11. CDR1 is MDHEN and CDR2 is SYDVKM in the germline V gene. The CDR3 covers 15 residues. The CDR3 DNA follows: TGTGCCAGCATCCCGGGGACAGCGACCAACAATGAGCAGTTCTTC. Amino acid sequence: CASIPGTATNNEQFF.

This clone turned up a few times. This chain uses TRBV13 with TRBJ2-1; 7 nucleotides match TRBD2. CDR1 is PRHDT and CDR2 is FYEKMQ in the germline V gene (reference sequence). Trimming at V came to 1 base and at J to 5 bases, leaving 11 bases not matched to a gene. The CDR3 contains 17 residues. CDR3 bases: TGTGCCAGCAGCTTAGCTCGCGGGCTGGGGGGGGACAATGAGCAGTTCTTC. It specifies CASSLARGLGGDNEQFF.

This rearrangement joins TRBV19 to TRBJ1-5; D may be TRBD1 (5 bases). This CDR3 region has 16 residues. V was clipped by 2 bases and J by 0 bases, with 11 bases between them. Germline values: CDR1 LNHDA, CDR2 SQIVND (reference sequence). CDR3 region: CASSIKGHRSNQPQHF. Written as DNA, the CDR3 is TGTGCCAGTAGTATAAAAGGACACCGTAGCAATCAGCCCCAGCATTTT.

The rearrangement links TRBV11-3 to TRBJ2-2, with a tentative D call TRBD2 (6 bases). Trimming left V 5 bases short and J 2 bases short, with 18 bases between. The CDR3 runs to 17 residues. Germline V gene data show CDR1 as SGHNT and CDR2 as YENEEA. The CDR3 region is CASSITFGTDNTGELFF. The CDR3 region has the DNA TGTGCCAGCAGCATAACCTTCGGGACTGATAACACCGGGGAGCTGTTTTTT.